This TCR beta chain was captured in a study of T cells in Graves' hyperthyroidism and ophthalmopathy (dated by TCRdb to about 2019). Looking at the study overall: Peripheral blood was sampled at the time of initial diagnosis, prior to any treatment. A discovery cohort of about a hundred patients, about 40 with Graves' ophthalmopathy and 57 with stable Graves' hyperthyroidism, was used to find distinguishing TCR V-J signatures. Whether ophthalmopathy could be predicted prospectively was tested in an independent validation cohort made up of approximately 19 hyperthyroidism patients plus 17 patients who later progressed to ophthalmopathy. The 95 to 100 discovery patients were randomly divided into training and test sets at a 7:3 ratio. The study also compared thyroid tissue and blood T-cell repertoires from a handful of Graves' hyperthyroidism patients. After sampling, hyperthyroidism patients received methimazole starting at 30 mg daily, and ophthalmopathy patients received high-dose intravenous methylprednisolone. The paper describes TCR Vbeta CDR3 sequencing of fewer than 150 peripheral blood samples, made up of about 40 ophthalmopathy patients, 70 to 80 hyperthyroidism patients and 17 progressor patients.

Trimmed from V: 7 bases; trimmed from J: 8 bases; junction bases lacking a gene match: 18. The CDR3 starts with the cysteine, ends with the phenylalanine, and has 18 residues. The entry retains the CDR3 DNA only, 54 bases that are in frame from base 1. The germline V gene provides CDR1 MDHEN and CDR2 SYDVKM. On the study overall, not on this receptor specifically: Sample size was not statistically predetermined, and blinding of investigators to group allocation was not performed. Ophthalmopathy was separated from stable hyperthyroidism by a 13 V-J signature model, with around 90% sensitivity and just over 81% specificity obtained in cross-validation and 80%/75% obtained in testing. Most expanded thyroid clonotypes (frequency above 0.001) were also detected in blood, suggesting blood repertoires may reflect thyroid immune responses. In validation, the model predicted progression to ophthalmopathy a median of 6.5 months before onset, with 70% to 71% sensitivity and about 75% specificity.

This clonotype was seen repeatedly, ten times or more. What this receptor recognizes is not known. No quality values exist for individual bases; no much larger clone is one base distant. TCR beta CDR3 regions were amplified from RNA transcripts. For the first round of RT-PCR on the TCR CDR3, the HTBI primer set was used together with the Qiagen OneStep RT-PCR kit. Libraries were constructed in a second round of multiplex PCR, after which size selection and purification were carried out. Libraries were sequenced paired-end with 100 bp reads on an Illumina HiSeq2000. For the original study's pipeline: SOAPnuke was used to process the raw data, throwing out any read that contained adapters or uncalled bases, had a mean Phred below 15, or lacked an exact constant-primer or identifier match. COPE v1.2.5 was used to merge the high-quality paired reads, and each unique nucleotide sequence was defined as a clonotype. Clonotypes were aligned to IMGT TRBV, TRBD and TRBJ reference segments using MiTCR v1.1. The analysis was restricted to V-J combinations with a frequency above 0.0001, which together covered 99.2% of the repertoires. The TCS score was defined as the ratio of F50 (clonal expansion) to E x V (chaos), calculated using BLOSUM62-based TCRdist between CDR3 peptides within each V-J. Welch's t-statistics and random forest reduced some 510 V-J features to 13, which were used in a naive Bayes classifier (R e1071). TCRdb trimmed public reads at Q25 via fastp, called clones via MiXCR and kept in-frame beta chains. Under each unique CDR3 protein, matching rows form one entry showing the most common genes and DNA. TCRdb assigned the V and J calls; the authors' analysis was not used. In this sample the table shows about 250,000 distinct CDR3 sequences, 24% of which occur a single time. Together, the top ten hold approximately 35% of the sample.

Ophthalmopathy patients had moderately to severely active disease, with a Clinical Activity Score of 3 or more, a NOSPECS grade of 4 or more, and a disease duration of less than 3 months. The study excluded patients with uncontrolled infections, other autoimmune diseases, pregnancy or lactation. Clinical symptoms, serum thyroxine and TRAb, thyroid ultrasound, and orbital computed tomography formed the basis for the diagnoses. PBMCs were separated from over 9 ml of fresh peripheral blood using Ficoll-Paque density gradient centrifugation. Total RNA was extracted with Trizol reagent, and quality was checked on an Agilent 2100 Bioanalyzer.

The TCR comes from a woman aged 40 to 49 with Graves' ophthalmopathy. Specimen: blood. The chain was built from TRBV28 and TRBJ2-2; TRBD2 agrees with 11 junctional bases. The CDR3 has the sequence CASTPSDGGLAGWGELFF. The DNA is TGTGCCAGCACCCCCTCGGACGGAGGACTAGCGGGTTGGGGGGAGCTGTTTTTT.